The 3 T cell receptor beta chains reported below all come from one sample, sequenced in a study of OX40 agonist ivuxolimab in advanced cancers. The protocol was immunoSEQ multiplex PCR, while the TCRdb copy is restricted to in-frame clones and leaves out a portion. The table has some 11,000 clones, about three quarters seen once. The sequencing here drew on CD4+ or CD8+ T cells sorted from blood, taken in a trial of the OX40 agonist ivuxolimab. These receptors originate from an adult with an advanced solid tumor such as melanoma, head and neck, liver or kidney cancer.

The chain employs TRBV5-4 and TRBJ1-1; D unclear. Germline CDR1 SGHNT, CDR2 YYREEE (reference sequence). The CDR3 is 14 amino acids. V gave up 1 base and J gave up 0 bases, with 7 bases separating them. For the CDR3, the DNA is TGTGCCAGCAGCTTGCCTGACATGAACACTGAAGCTTTCTTT. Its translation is CASSLPDMNTEAFF.

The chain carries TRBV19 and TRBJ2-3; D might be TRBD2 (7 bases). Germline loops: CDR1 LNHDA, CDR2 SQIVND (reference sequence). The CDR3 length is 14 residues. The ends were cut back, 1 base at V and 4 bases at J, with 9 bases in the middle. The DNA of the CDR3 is TGTGCCAGTAGTATAGTGGGGGGGCCAGATACGCAGTATTTT. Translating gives CASSIVGGPDTQYF.

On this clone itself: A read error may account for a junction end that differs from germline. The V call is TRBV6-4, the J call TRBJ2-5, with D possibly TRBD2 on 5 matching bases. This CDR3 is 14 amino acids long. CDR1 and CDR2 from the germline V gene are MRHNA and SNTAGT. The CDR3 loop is CASSYSGIMETQYF. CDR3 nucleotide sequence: TGTGCCAGCAGTTACTCGGGGATCATGGAGACCCAGTACTTC.